This is a list of T cell receptor beta chains from one sample in a study of cytomegalovirus exposure and HLA in healthy donors. Profiled with immunoSEQ multiplex PCR; TCRdb holds only in-frame clones, not every one. The table lists approximately 170,000 clones, around three quarters of them singletons. Sequenced input: PBMCs. The receptors derive from a woman under 40 in good health and CMV-seropositive. CDR3s include the opening cysteine and the closing phenylalanine or tryptophan. D genes are given only for firm matches. The listing skips clone size in some rows; elsewhere it reads once, few, many or a size class.

CDR3 protein: CASSSGNYEQYF
CDR3 DNA: TGTGCCAGCAGCTCGGGAAACTACGAGCAGTACTTC
J gene: TRBJ2-7
clone size: -
V gene: TRBV7-6
D gene: -

CDR3 protein: CASSQGSQGYGYTF
CDR3 DNA: TGCGCCAGCAGCCAAGGAAGCCAGGGGTATGGCTACACCTTC
J gene: TRBJ1-2
clone size: -
V gene: TRBV4-3
D gene: -

CDR3 protein: CATTGGTGISEQYF
CDR3 DNA: TGTGCCACCACGGGGGGGACAGGGATTTCCGAGCAGTACTTC
J gene: TRBJ2-7
clone size: -
V gene: TRBV2
D gene: -

CDR3 protein: CASSLSVRGTGELFF
CDR3 DNA: TGTGCCAGCAGCTTATCCGTCAGGGGGACCGGGGAGCTGTTTTTT
J gene: TRBJ2-2
clone size: -
V gene: TRBV7-2
D gene: TRBD1

CDR3 protein: CASSPLTGGGRMGYNEQFF
CDR3 DNA: TGTGCCAGCAGCCCCCTCACTGGGGGCGGGAGAATGGGGTACAATGAGCAGTTCTTC
J gene: TRBJ2-1
clone size: -
V gene: TRBV7-9
D gene: -

CDR3 protein: CASSDSGNNSPLHF
CDR3 DNA: TGTGCCAGCAGTGACTCGGGGAATAATTCACCCCTCCACTTT
J gene: TRBJ1-6
clone size: -
V gene: TRBV6-1
D gene: -

CDR3 protein: CASIGGMEDNQPQHF
CDR3 DNA: TGCGCCAGCATCGGGGGAATGGAAGACAATCAGCCCCAGCATTTT
J gene: TRBJ1-5
clone size: -
V gene: TRBV10-2
D gene: -

CDR3 protein: CASSLDRYNTEAFF
CDR3 DNA: TGTGCCAGCAGCTTGGACAGGTACAACACTGAAGCTTTCTTT
J gene: TRBJ1-1
clone size: -
V gene: TRBV5-4
D gene: -

CDR3 protein: CASTAGGGGNTEAFF
CDR3 DNA: TGTGCCAGCACCGCGGGGGGGGGCGGGAACACTGAAGCTTTCTTT
J gene: TRBJ1-1
clone size: few
V gene: TRBV2
D gene: -

CDR3 protein: CASSLKLAGTETQYF
CDR3 DNA: TGTGCCAGCAGTTTGAAACTAGCGGGGACAGAGACCCAGTACTTC
J gene: TRBJ2-5
clone size: -
V gene: TRBV28
D gene: TRBD2

CDR3 protein: CVRSLNLQENTEAFF
CDR3 DNA: TGTGTCAGAAGCTTAAATCTGCAGGAGAACACTGAAGCTTTCTTT
J gene: TRBJ1-1
clone size: -
V gene: TRBV7-5
D gene: -

CDR3 protein: CASSLAFSGNDFQETQYF
CDR3 DNA: TGCGCCAGCAGCTTGGCCTTTAGCGGGAACGACTTCCAAGAGACCCAGTACTTC
J gene: TRBJ2-5
clone size: -
V gene: TRBV5-1
D gene: TRBD2

CDR3 protein: CASTRASPSSYNEQFF
CDR3 DNA: TGTGCCAGCACCCGGGCTAGCCCTTCGTCCTACAATGAGCAGTTCTTC
J gene: TRBJ2-1
clone size: -
V gene: TRBV27
D gene: -

CDR3 protein: CATSSLRDLAGETQYF
CDR3 DNA: TGTGCCACCAGTTCACTAAGAGACTTAGCGGGAGAGACCCAGTACTTC
J gene: TRBJ2-5
clone size: -
V gene: TRBV15
D gene: TRBD2

CDR3 protein: CAWVRGGNYGYTF
CDR3 DNA: TGTGCCTGGGTGAGGGGGGGAAACTATGGCTACACCTTC
J gene: TRBJ1-2
clone size: -
V gene: TRBV30
D gene: -

CDR3 protein: CASSQTSGGARGTDTQYF
CDR3 DNA: TGTGCCAGCAGTCAGACTAGCGGGGGGGCTAGGGGCACAGATACGCAGTATTTT
J gene: TRBJ2-3
clone size: -
V gene: TRBV9
D gene: TRBD2

CDR3 protein: CASRSSPVDGTEAFF
CDR3 DNA: TGTGCCAGCAGGTCTTCGCCCGTAGATGGTACTGAAGCTTTCTTT
J gene: TRBJ1-1
clone size: -
V gene: TRBV2
D gene: -

CDR3 protein: CASSLESYSYGYTF
CDR3 DNA: TGCGCCAGCAGCTTGGAATCTTATAGCTATGGCTACACCTTC
J gene: TRBJ1-2
clone size: -
V gene: TRBV5-1
D gene: -

CDR3 protein: CASSDRRNTGELFF
CDR3 DNA: TGTGCCAGCAGTGACCGGAGGAACACCGGGGAGCTGTTTTTT
J gene: TRBJ2-2
clone size: many
V gene: TRBV2
D gene: -

CDR3 protein: CASSIYDSGNIQYF
CDR3 DNA: TGTGCCAGTAGTATATATGATAGCGGAAACATTCAGTACTTC
J gene: TRBJ2-4
clone size: -
V gene: TRBV19
D gene: -

CDR3 protein: CASSSYSGTGVPNYGYTF
CDR3 DNA: TGTGCCAGCAGTTCGTACTCCGGGACAGGGGTACCTAACTATGGCTACACCTTC
J gene: TRBJ1-2
clone size: -
V gene: TRBV27
D gene: TRBD1

CDR3 protein: CASSIEGARDSGNTIYF
CDR3 DNA: TGTGCCAGTAGTATCGAGGGGGCGCGAGACTCTGGAAACACCATATATTTT
J gene: TRBJ1-3
clone size: -
V gene: TRBV19
D gene: TRBD1

CDR3 protein: CASSSGYDASYEQYF
CDR3 DNA: TGTGCCAGCAGTTCAGGGTATGACGCCTCCTACGAGCAGTACTTC
J gene: TRBJ2-7
clone size: -
V gene: TRBV7-9
D gene: -

CDR3 protein: CASSPGQGPGNTIYF
CDR3 DNA: TGTGCCAGCAGCCCCGGACAGGGACCTGGAAACACCATATATTTT
J gene: TRBJ1-3
clone size: -
V gene: TRBV11-3
D gene: TRBD1

CDR3 protein: CAWSGETVNYGYTF
CDR3 DNA: TGTGCCTGGAGTGGGGAGACGGTCAACTATGGCTACACCTTC
J gene: TRBJ1-2
clone size: once
V gene: TRBV30
D gene: -

CDR3 protein: CASSLPNNYGYTF
CDR3 DNA: TGTGCCAGCAGTTTACCTAATAACTATGGCTACACCTTC
J gene: TRBJ1-2
clone size: -
V gene: TRBV28
D gene: -

CDR3 protein: CASSLVGTVSYEQYF
CDR3 DNA: TGTGCCAGCAGCTTAGTGGGGACAGTCTCCTACGAGCAGTACTTC
J gene: TRBJ2-7
clone size: -
V gene: TRBV7-2
D gene: TRBD1

CDR3 protein: CASSLGLSYEQYF
CDR3 DNA: TGTGCCAGTAGTTTGGGCCTCTCCTACGAGCAGTACTTC
J gene: TRBJ2-7
clone size: few
V gene: TRBV19
D gene: -

CDR3 protein: CASSYSRDSNTEAFF
CDR3 DNA: TGTGCCAGCAGTTACTCTAGGGACTCTAACACTGAAGCTTTCTTT
J gene: TRBJ1-1
clone size: -
V gene: TRBV6-5
D gene: -

CDR3 protein: CASSRDRRNTGELFF
CDR3 DNA: TGTGCCAGCAGTCGGGACAGGCGGAACACCGGGGAGCTGTTTTTT
J gene: TRBJ2-2
clone size: -
V gene: TRBV2
D gene: TRBD1

CDR3 protein: CASSYDTSYEQYF
CDR3 DNA: TGTGCCAGCAGCTATGACACCTCCTACGAGCAGTACTTC
J gene: TRBJ2-7
clone size: -
V gene: TRBV5-6
D gene: -

CDR3 protein: CASSRTGEWNTEAFF
CDR3 DNA: TGTGCCAGCAGCCGGACAGGCGAATGGAACACTGAAGCTTTCTTT
J gene: TRBJ1-1
clone size: -
V gene: TRBV25-1
D gene: TRBD1

CDR3 protein: CASSSQGLLRNQPQHF
CDR3 DNA: TGTGCCAGCAGCTCCCAGGGTCTTCTTCGGAATCAGCCCCAGCATTTT
J gene: TRBJ1-5
clone size: -
V gene: TRBV6-6
D gene: -

CDR3 protein: CASSLARQGSEAFF
CDR3 DNA: TGTGCCAGCAGTTTAGCTAGACAGGGTTCTGAAGCTTTCTTT
J gene: TRBJ1-1
clone size: -
V gene: TRBV27
D gene: TRBD1

CDR3 protein: CASSIRGTNEKLFF
CDR3 DNA: TGTGCCAGTAGTATCCGGGGAACTAATGAAAAACTGTTTTTT
J gene: TRBJ1-4
clone size: -
V gene: TRBV19
D gene: -

CDR3 protein: CALQGYSGANVLTF
CDR3 DNA: TGTGCCCTCCAGGGGTACTCTGGGGCCAACGTCCTGACTTTC
J gene: TRBJ2-6
clone size: -
V gene: TRBV6-1
D gene: -

CDR3 protein: CASSLGPVSPLHF
CDR3 DNA: TGCGCCAGCAGCTTGGGTCCAGTTTCACCCCTCCACTTT
J gene: TRBJ1-6
clone size: -
V gene: TRBV5-1
D gene: -

CDR3 protein: CASSIKRETEAFF
CDR3 DNA: TGTGCCAGTAGTATAAAGAGGGAGACTGAAGCTTTCTTT
J gene: TRBJ1-1
clone size: -
V gene: TRBV19
D gene: -

CDR3 protein: CASGGHPRNEKLFF
CDR3 DNA: TGTGCCAGCGGGGGACACCCGAGAAATGAAAAACTGTTTTTT
J gene: TRBJ1-4
clone size: -
V gene: TRBV6-1
D gene: -

CDR3 protein: CASSVGGGNTEAFF
CDR3 DNA: TGTGCCAGCAGCGTAGGGGGGGGAAACACTGAAGCTTTCTTT
J gene: TRBJ1-1
clone size: -
V gene: TRBV5-4
D gene: -

CDR3 protein: CASSLYWDSYTEAFF
CDR3 DNA: TGTGCCAGCAGTTTATATTGGGACAGTTACACTGAAGCTTTCTTT
J gene: TRBJ1-1
clone size: -
V gene: TRBV27
D gene: TRBD1

CDR3 protein: CASSFLTSGTGERGEQYF
CDR3 DNA: TGTGCCAGCAGCTTCTTAACGTCCGGGACAGGGGAAAGGGGCGAGCAGTACTTC
J gene: TRBJ2-7
clone size: few
V gene: TRBV13
D gene: TRBD1

CDR3 protein: CASSSVDTEAFF
CDR3 DNA: TGTGCCAGCAGCTCGGTTGACACTGAAGCTTTCTTT
J gene: TRBJ1-1
clone size: -
V gene: TRBV5-5
D gene: -

CDR3 protein: CASSFTGQETQYF
CDR3 DNA: TGTGCCAGCAGCTTTACGGGGCAAGAGACCCAGTACTTC
J gene: TRBJ2-5
clone size: -
V gene: TRBV7-9
D gene: -

CDR3 protein: CASSLAGNSGNTIYF
CDR3 DNA: TGTGCCAGCAGCTTAGCCGGGAACTCTGGAAACACCATATATTTT
J gene: TRBJ1-3
clone size: -
V gene: TRBV7-2
D gene: -

CDR3 protein: CASSLLVVGNTIYF
CDR3 DNA: TGTGCCAGTAGCCTTCTCGTCGTGGGAAACACCATATATTTT
J gene: TRBJ1-3
clone size: -
V gene: TRBV19
D gene: -

CDR3 protein: CASSLSGLPYEQYF
CDR3 DNA: TGTGCCAGCAGTTTGTCAGGGCTCCCCTACGAGCAGTACTTC
J gene: TRBJ2-7
clone size: -
V gene: TRBV28
D gene: -

CDR3 protein: CASSLGRADTEAFF
CDR3 DNA: TGTGCCAGCAGTTTAGGCAGGGCGGACACTGAAGCTTTCTTT
J gene: TRBJ1-1
clone size: once
V gene: TRBV28
D gene: -

CDR3 protein: CASSFPVTSMNTEAFF
CDR3 DNA: TGTGCCAGCAGTTTTCCGGTTACTTCGATGAACACTGAAGCTTTCTTT
J gene: TRBJ1-1
clone size: -
V gene: TRBV28
D gene: -

CDR3 protein: CAIQGQEYNEQFF
CDR3 DNA: TGTGCCATCCAGGGACAGGAATACAATGAGCAGTTCTTC
J gene: TRBJ2-1
clone size: few
V gene: TRBV10-3
D gene: TRBD1

CDR3 protein: CASSLGTGNGLAGTDTQYF
CDR3 DNA: TGTGCCAGCAGCTTAGGGACAGGGAACGGGCTAGCGGGGACAGATACGCAGTATTTT
J gene: TRBJ2-3
clone size: few
V gene: TRBV7-2
D gene: -